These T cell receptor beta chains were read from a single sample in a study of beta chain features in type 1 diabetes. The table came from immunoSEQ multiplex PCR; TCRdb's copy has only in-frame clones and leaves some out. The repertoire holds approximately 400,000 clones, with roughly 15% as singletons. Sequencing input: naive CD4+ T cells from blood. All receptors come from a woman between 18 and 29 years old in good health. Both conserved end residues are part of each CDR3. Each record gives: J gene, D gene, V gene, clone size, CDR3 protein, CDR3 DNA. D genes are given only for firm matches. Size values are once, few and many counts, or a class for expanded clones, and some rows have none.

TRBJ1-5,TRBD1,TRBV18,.,CASSPQDRANQPQHF,TGTGCCAGCTCACCACAGGACAGGGCTAATCAGCCCCAGCATTTT
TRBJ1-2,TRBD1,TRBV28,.,CASGTGADYGYTF,TGTGCCAGCGGGACAGGGGCAGACTATGGCTACACCTTC
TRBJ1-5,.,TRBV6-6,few,CASSHRNQPQHF,TGTGCCAGCAGTCACAGGAATCAGCCCCAGCATTTT
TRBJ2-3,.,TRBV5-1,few,CASSLANPSTDTQYF,TGCGCCAGCAGCTTGGCTAACCCTAGCACAGATACGCAGTATTTT
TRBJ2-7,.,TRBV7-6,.,CASRATGSAYEQYF,TGTGCCAGCAGAGCAACAGGGAGTGCCTACGAGCAGTACTTC
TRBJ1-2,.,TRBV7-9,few,CASSLGSTGTYGYTF,TGTGCCAGCAGCTTAGGCAGCACAGGGACCTACGGCTACACCTTC
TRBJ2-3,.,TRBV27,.,CASSLDRTARYTQYF,TGTGCCAGCAGTTTGGACAGAACGGCCCGGTATACGCAGTATTTT
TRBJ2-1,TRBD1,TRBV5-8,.,CASSLWTGNEQFF,TGTGCCAGCAGCCTGTGGACAGGAAATGAGCAGTTCTTC
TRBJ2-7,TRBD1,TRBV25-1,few,CASSDPPGTGKYEQYF,TGTGCCAGCAGTGACCCCCCCGGGACAGGGAAATACGAGCAGTACTTC
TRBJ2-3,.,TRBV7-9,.,CASSLVQATDTQYF,TGTGCCAGCAGCTTAGTGCAGGCCACAGATACGCAGTATTTT
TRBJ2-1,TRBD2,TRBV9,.,CASSSGRGGNEQFF,TGTGCCAGCAGCAGCGGGAGGGGTGGCAATGAGCAGTTCTTC
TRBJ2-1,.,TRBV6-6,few,CASRPSRVNEQFF,TGTGCCAGCAGACCAAGCAGGGTCAATGAGCAGTTCTTC
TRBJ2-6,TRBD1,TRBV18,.,CASSLIDRGGANVLTF,TGTGCCAGCTCACTTATCGACAGGGGTGGGGCCAACGTCCTGACTTTC
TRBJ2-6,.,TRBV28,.,CASSRTGSGANVLTF,TGTGCCAGCAGCCGTACAGGGTCTGGGGCCAACGTCCTGACTTTC
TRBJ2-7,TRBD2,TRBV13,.,CASSLVISGRYEQYF,TGTGCCAGCAGCTTAGTTATTAGCGGGAGATACGAGCAGTACTTC
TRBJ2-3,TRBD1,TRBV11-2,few,CASSRGTATDTQYF,TGTGCCAGCAGCCGTGGGACAGCCACAGATACGCAGTATTTT
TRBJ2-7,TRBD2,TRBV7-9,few,CASSSGLAAYEQYF,TGTGCCAGCAGCTCCGGACTAGCGGCCTACGAGCAGTACTTC
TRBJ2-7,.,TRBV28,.,CASSTFYEQYF,TGTGCCAGCAGCACATTTTACGAGCAGTACTTC
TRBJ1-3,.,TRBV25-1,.,CATTAFSPGNTIYF,TGTGCCACCACAGCATTCTCCCCTGGAAACACCATATATTTT
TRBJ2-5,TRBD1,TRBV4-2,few,CASSQRQGETQYF,TGTGCCAGCAGCCAAAGACAGGGGGAGACCCAGTACTTC
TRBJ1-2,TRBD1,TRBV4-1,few,CASSQEGGKNYGYTF,TGCGCCAGCAGCCAAGAAGGGGGCAAGAACTATGGCTACACCTTC
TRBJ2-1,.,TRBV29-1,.,CSVGQKLNDEQFF,TGCAGCGTTGGACAGAAATTGAACGATGAGCAGTTCTTC
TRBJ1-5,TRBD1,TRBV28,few,CASSPGTAYNQPQHF,TGTGCCAGCAGTCCGGGGACAGCATACAATCAGCCCCAGCATTTT
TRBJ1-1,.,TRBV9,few,CASSSGGTEAFF,TGTGCCAGCAGCTCGGGAGGGACTGAAGCTTTCTTT
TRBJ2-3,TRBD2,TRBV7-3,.,CASSFGLAGVQGTQYF,TGTGCCAGCAGCTTCGGACTAGCGGGAGTCCAGGGGACGCAGTATTTT
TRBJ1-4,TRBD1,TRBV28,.,CASVSGQDEKLFF,TGTGCCAGCGTATCGGGACAGGATGAAAAACTGTTTTTT
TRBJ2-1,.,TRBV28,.,CASTQSGGNEQFF,TGTGCCAGCACCCAATCAGGAGGAAATGAGCAGTTCTTC
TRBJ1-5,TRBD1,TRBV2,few,CASRGQGGDYGNQPQHF,TGTGCCAGCAGGGGACAGGGAGGGGACTATGGCAATCAGCCCCAGCATTTT
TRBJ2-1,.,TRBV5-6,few,CASSLGLAQFF,TGTGCCAGCAGCTTGGGGTTAGCGCAGTTCTTC
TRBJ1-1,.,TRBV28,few,CASYWALNTEAFF,TGTGCCAGCTATTGGGCTTTGAACACTGAAGCTTTCTTT
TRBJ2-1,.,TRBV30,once,CAWSRGGSYNEQFF,TGTGCCTGGAGTAGGGGGGGCTCCTACAATGAGCAGTTCTTC
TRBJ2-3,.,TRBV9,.,CASSVGSTRHTDTQYF,TGTGCCAGCAGCGTAGGGTCGACAAGACACACAGATACGCAGTATTTT
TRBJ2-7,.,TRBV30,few,CASRLAYEQYF,TGTGCCTCCAGGCTTGCCTACGAGCAGTACTTC
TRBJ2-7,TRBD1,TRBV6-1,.,CATTQGIYEQYF,TGTGCCACCACACAGGGGATCTACGAGCAGTACTTC
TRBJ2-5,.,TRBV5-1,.,CASRLVSQETQYF,TGCGCCAGCAGACTAGTTTCACAAGAGACCCAGTACTTC
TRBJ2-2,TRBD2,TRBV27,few,CASSNGGRTGELFF,TGTGCCAGCAGTAATGGCGGGAGGACCGGGGAGCTGTTTTTT
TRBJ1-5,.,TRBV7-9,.,CASSWGVTRERGQPQHF,TGTGCCAGCAGCTGGGGTGTTACGAGGGAGAGAGGTCAGCCCCAGCATTTT
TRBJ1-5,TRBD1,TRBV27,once,CASSGPGQSPNQPQHF,TGTGCCAGCAGCGGACCGGGACAGAGTCCCAATCAGCCCCAGCATTTT
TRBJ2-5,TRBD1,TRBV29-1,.,CSVAGGAETQYF,TGCAGCGTTGCAGGGGGCGCAGAGACCCAGTACTTC
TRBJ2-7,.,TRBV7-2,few,CASSLEAGGEQYF,TGTGCCAGCAGCTTAGAAGCCGGGGGCGAGCAGTACTTC
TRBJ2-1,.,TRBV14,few,CASSQDRAGTSYYNEQFF,TGTGCCAGCAGCCAAGATCGAGCCGGGACTTCGTATTACAATGAGCAGTTCTTC
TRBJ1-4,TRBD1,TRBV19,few,CASSARTGGRREKLFF,TGTGCCAGTTCGGCCAGGACAGGGGGCCGTCGCGAAAAACTGTTTTTT
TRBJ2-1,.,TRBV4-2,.,CASSQGAGENNEQFF,TGTGCCAGCAGCCAAGGGGCAGGGGAGAACAATGAGCAGTTCTTC
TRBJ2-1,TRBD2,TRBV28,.,CASSFSGAGGPNEQFF,TGTGCCAGCAGTTTTTCAGGAGCGGGAGGGCCCAATGAGCAGTTCTTC
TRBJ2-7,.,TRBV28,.,CASSLAYEQYF,TGTGCCAGCAGTCTTGCCTACGAGCAGTACTTC
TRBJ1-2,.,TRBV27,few,CASSFRGEANYGYTF,TGTGCCAGCAGTTTTCGAGGGGAGGCTAACTATGGCTACACCTTC
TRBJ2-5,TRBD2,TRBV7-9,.,CASSPGLAQETQYF,TGTGCCAGCAGCCCGGGACTAGCCCAAGAGACCCAGTACTTC
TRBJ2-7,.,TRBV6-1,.,CASSTGGRGFHEQYF,TGTGCCAGCAGCACTGGGGGCAGAGGGTTCCACGAGCAGTACTTC
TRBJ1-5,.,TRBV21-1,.,CASTSRRGTGGGSNQPQHF,TGTGCCAGCACCTCCAGAAGGGGGACAGGGGGCGGGAGCAATCAGCCCCAGCATTTT
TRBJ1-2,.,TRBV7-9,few,CASSLRQEYYTF,TGTGCCAGCAGCCTCCGACAGGAATACTACACCTTC
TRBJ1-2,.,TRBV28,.,CASSFQGSSYGYTF,TGTGCCAGCAGTTTTCAGGGGTCCTCCTATGGCTACACCTTC
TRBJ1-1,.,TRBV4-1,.,CASSQEGVHTEAFF,TGCGCCAGCAGCCAAGAAGGGGTTCACACTGAAGCTTTCTTT
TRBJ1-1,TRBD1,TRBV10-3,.,CAITLSGTGNTEAFF,TGTGCCATCACCCTTTCCGGGACAGGGAACACTGAAGCTTTCTTT
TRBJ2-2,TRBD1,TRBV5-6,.,CASSWGQLNTGELFF,TGTGCCAGCAGCTGGGGACAGTTGAACACCGGGGAGCTGTTTTTT